These 15 T cell receptor beta chains share one sample of origin, sequenced in a study of glioma-infiltrating T cells. Amplification of TCR alpha and beta CDR3 regions from RNA used iRepertoire nested multiplex PCR. In TCRdb, the multiplex PCR reads were re-called with MiXCR into one record per CDR3 protein. In the table there are over 140,000 distinct CDR3 sequences, more than 35% of which are singletons. Sequenced input: glioma tissue, nonneoplastic brain tissue, or PBMCs (not recorded which). These receptors were collected from a human donor with low-grade glioma or glioblastoma, undergoing nonglioma brain surgery, or in good health (not recorded which).

The gene calls are TRBV10-3 and TRBJ1-5; unclear D gene. Germline CDR1 reads ENHRY; CDR2 reads SYGVKD. The CDR3 has 12 residues. V was cut by 5 bases and J by 0 bases, with 2 bases left in between. The CDR3, as DNA: TGTGCCATCAGTACTAGCAATCAGCCCCAGCATTTT. Its protein product is CAISTSNQPQHF.

This clonotype showed up just once. This sequence joins TRBV20-1 and TRBJ1-5, with TRBD1 identical over 8 bases. V shed 1 base and J 2 bases; nucleotides not matched to a gene: 4. There are 15 residues in the CDR3. Looked up from germline, CDR1 is DFQATT and CDR2 is SNEGSKA (reference sequence). The CDR3 bases are TGCAGTGCTAGAGTAGGGACAGGCCGCAATCAGCCCCAGCATTTT. It encodes CSARVGTGRNQPQHF.

The rearrangement joins TRBV14 to TRBJ2-7; 7 bases line up with TRBD2. Germline-derived CDR1 and CDR2 are SGHDN and FVKESK. V shed 4 bases and J 8 bases; nucleotides not matched to a gene: 11. This CDR3 is 14 amino acids long. The CDR3 reads CASSPGGFGEKQYF. Here the CDR3 DNA reads TGTGCCAGCAGCCCGGGGGGATTCGGAGAAAAGCAGTACTTC.

This chain uses TRBV7-9 with TRBJ2-7, with TRBD1 as a possible D gene (6 bases). Germline loops: CDR1 SEHNR, CDR2 FQNEAQ (reference sequence). The CDR3 loop spans 15 amino acids. Between the trimmed V and J ends, which lost 2 bases and 4 bases, there was a span of 15 bases. Here the CDR3 DNA reads TGTGCCAGCAGCTTAACTCCGGGACAAATATACGAGCAGTACTTC. The encoded protein is CASSLTPGQIYEQYF.

This chain joins TRBV7-6 and TRBJ2-2, with 13 bases aligning to TRBD2. Germline CDR1 and CDR2: SGHVS and FNYEAQ. The CDR3 has 17 amino acids. J lost 4 bases, V lost 7 bases, and 9 bases had no gene match. Here the CDR3 DNA reads TGTGCCAGCACCGCGACTAGCGGGGGGCGTGTCACCGGGGAGCTGTTTTTT. It yields the protein CASTATSGGRVTGELFF.

The chain uses TRBV7-2 and TRBJ2-7; 11 nucleotides align to TRBD2. Trimming removed 5 bases from V and 0 bases from J; junction bases left unmatched: 9. Germline V lookup: CDR1 SGHTA, CDR2 FQGNSA. CDR3 length: 17 residues. DNA of the CDR3: TGTGCCAGCAGCCACGGACTAGCGGGTCGGAGCTCCTACGAGCAGTACTTC. Its protein product is CASSHGLAGRSSYEQYF.

In its sample, this clonotype was seen once. This chain joins TRBV4-2 and TRBJ2-7; TRBD2 agrees at 11 bases. The CDR3 covers 17 residues. The germline CDR1 and CDR2 sequences are LGHNA and YNFKEQ. The V and J ends lost 1 base and 4 bases, in that order; junction bases with no gene match: 9. The CDR3 is CASSQVELAGAIYEQYF. The CDR3 DNA reads as TGTGCCAGCAGCCAAGTCGAACTAGCGGGAGCGATATACGAGCAGTACTTC.

This rearrangement joins TRBV2 to TRBJ2-1, with TRBD2 matching over 14 bases. CDR1 and CDR2 from the germline V gene are SNHLY and FYNNEI. Losses at the gene ends were 6 bases for V and 7 bases for J; bases not matched to a gene: 2. The CDR3 has 14 amino acids. In DNA, the CDR3 is TGTGCCAGCAGATGGACTAGCGGGGGGAATGAGCAGTTCTTC. As protein: CASRWTSGGNEQFF.

The chain recombines TRBV27 with TRBJ1-6, with 7 positions matching TRBD1. The CDR3 extends over 17 amino acids. Trimming at V came to 4 bases and at J to 7 bases, leaving 13 bases not matched to a gene. Germline assignment: CDR1 MNHEY and CDR2 SMNVEV (reference sequence). CDR3 sequence reads: CASSSPTGIGSNSPLHF. The CDR3 bases are TGTGCCAGCAGTTCCCCGACAGGGATAGGATCGAATTCACCCCTCCACTTT.

The chain has TRBV20-1 and TRBJ1-4, with no clear D. The CDR3 has 14 residues. Trimming removed 1 base from V and 5 bases from J, with 11 bases in between. Germline V gene sequence: CDR1 DFQATT, CDR2 SNEGSKA (reference sequence). For the CDR3, the DNA is TGCAGTGCTAGAGTCCACGACCCCAATGAAAAACTGTTTTTT. Translated: CSARVHDPNEKLFF.

A few counts support this clonotype. The chain is built from TRBV27 and TRBJ1-5; D unclear. Germline values: CDR1 MNHEY, CDR2 SMNVEV (reference sequence). The CDR3 covers 16 residues. Trimming took off 7 bases at V and 4 bases at J, with 20 bases between the two ends. The CDR3 protein is CASNPLGNVRNQPQHF. The DNA of the CDR3 is TGTGCCAGCAACCCACTTGGTAATGTTCGGAATCAGCCCCAGCATTTT.

The J gene is TRBJ1-2, the V gene TRBV3-1; the D gene is possibly TRBD1 (6 bases). The CDR3 has 13 residues. The V and J ends lost 4 bases and 4 bases respectively, with 10 bases between them. Germline CDR1 and CDR2: LGHDT and YNNKEL (reference sequence). The CDR3, as DNA: TGTGCCAGCAGCCCCGGGACAAGCTATGGCTACACCTTC. This translates into CASSPGTSYGYTF.

The chain joins TRBV7-2 to TRBJ2-1; weak D call: TRBD2 (5 bases). Trimming pared 5 bases from V and 5 bases from J, leaving 22 bases between. The CDR3 spans 17 residues. In germline, CDR1 is SGHTA, CDR2 FQGNSA. The CDR3, as DNA: TGTGCCAGCAGCACTGGGCCAGACTACTCTTCCGACAATGAGCAGTTCTTC. It translates to CASSTGPDYSSDNEQFF.

The gene calls are TRBV12-3 or TRBV12-4 and TRBJ2-5; unclear D gene. The CDR3 sequence is 14 residues long. Between the trimmed V and J ends, which lost 2 bases and 1 base, there was a span of 8 bases. In DNA form, the CDR3 reads TGTGCCAGCAGTTTATCACTGCCCCAAGAGACCCAGTACTTC. The encoded protein is CASSLSLPQETQYF.

This clonotype came up a few times. The chain is built from TRBV7-8 and TRBJ2-1; 10 nucleotides agree with TRBD2. The CDR3 has 15 amino acids. V dropped 5 bases and J dropped 5; count of bases not matched to a gene: 6. CDR1 is SGHVS and CDR2 is FQNEAQ in the germline V gene. The chain's CDR3 is CASSPRTSGNNEQFF. In DNA form, the CDR3 reads TGTGCCAGCAGCCCACGGACTAGCGGAAACAATGAGCAGTTCTTC.